This TCR beta chain came from a study of T cells in Graves' hyperthyroidism and ophthalmopathy. This clonotype has at least ten counts. The CDR3 is made up of 15 amino acids. Trimming removed 3 bases from V and 4 bases from J, with 15 bases in between. CDR1 and CDR2 from the germline V gene are SNHLY and FYNNEI. Recently diagnosed hyperthyroidism of less than 2 months' duration affected patients aged 18 to 65. Exclusion of patients followed from uncontrolled infection, other autoimmune disease, pregnancy or lactation. Using RNA transcripts as the source, TCR beta CDR3 regions were amplified. First-round RT-PCR of the TCR CDR3 relied on the HTBI primer set. TCRdb re-called the multiplex PCR reads with MiXCR, one entry per CDR3 protein. The sample consists of around 99,000 distinct CDR3 sequences, 15% to 20% of them appearing once.

This sequence originates from a woman in her fifties or sixties with Graves' hyperthyroidism. J is TRBJ1-2 and V is TRBV2; possibly TRBD1 for D (5 bases). The sequenced sample consisted of blood. CDR3 loop: CASSDDSLYPYGYTF. Written as DNA, the CDR3 is TGTGCCAGCAGTGATGACAGCCTATATCCCTATGGCTACACCTTC.